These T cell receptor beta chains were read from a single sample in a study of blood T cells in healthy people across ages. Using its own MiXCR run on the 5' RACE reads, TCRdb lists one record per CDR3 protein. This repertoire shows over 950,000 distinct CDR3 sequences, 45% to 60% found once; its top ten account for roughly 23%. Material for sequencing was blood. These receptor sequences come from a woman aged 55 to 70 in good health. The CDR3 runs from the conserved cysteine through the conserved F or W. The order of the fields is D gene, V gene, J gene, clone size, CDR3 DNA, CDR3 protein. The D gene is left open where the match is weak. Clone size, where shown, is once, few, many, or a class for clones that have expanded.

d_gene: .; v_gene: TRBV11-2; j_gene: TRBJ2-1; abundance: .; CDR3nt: TGTGCCAGCAGCCTAACACTAGCTAATGAGCAGTTCTTC; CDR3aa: CASSLTLANEQFF
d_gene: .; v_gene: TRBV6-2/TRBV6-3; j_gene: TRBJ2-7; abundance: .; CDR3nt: TGTGCCAGCAGTGACCGGGAACAGGGTCACTACGAGCAGTACTTC; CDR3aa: CASSDREQGHYEQYF
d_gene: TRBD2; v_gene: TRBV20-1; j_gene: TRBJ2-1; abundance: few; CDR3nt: TGCAGTGCGACATCCGGGACTAGCGGGATCTATGAGCAGTTCTTC; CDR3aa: CSATSGTSGIYEQFF
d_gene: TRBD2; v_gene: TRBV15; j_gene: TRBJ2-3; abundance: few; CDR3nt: TGTGCCACCAGCAGAGCTAGCGGGAGAACAGATACGCAGTATTTT; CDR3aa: CATSRASGRTDTQYF
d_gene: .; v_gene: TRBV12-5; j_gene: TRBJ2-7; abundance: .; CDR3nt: TGTGCTAGTGGTGTGCAGGGACTCGGATACGAGCAGTACTTC; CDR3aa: CASGVQGLGYEQYF
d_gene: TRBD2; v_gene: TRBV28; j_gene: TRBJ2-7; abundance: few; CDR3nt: TGTGCCACTAGCGGGTCCCTCCCCGAGCAGTACTTC; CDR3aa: CATSGSLPEQYF
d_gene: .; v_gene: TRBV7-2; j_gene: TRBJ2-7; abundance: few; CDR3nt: TGTGCCAGCAGCGCCAAGACAGGAACCTACGAGCAGTACTTC; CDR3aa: CASSAKTGTYEQYF
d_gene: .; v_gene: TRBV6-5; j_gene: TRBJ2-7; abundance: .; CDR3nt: TGTGCCAGCAGTTCCATAGGCCATACCTACGAGCAGTACTTC; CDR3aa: CASSSIGHTYEQYF
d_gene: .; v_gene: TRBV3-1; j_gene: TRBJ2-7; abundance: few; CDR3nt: TGTGCCAGCAGCCATGCGGGACCGGGGGAGCAGTACTTC; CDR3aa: CASSHAGPGEQYF
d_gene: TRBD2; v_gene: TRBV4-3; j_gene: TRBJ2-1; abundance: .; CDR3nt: TGCGCCAGCAGCCACTTCGGACTAGCGGGAACGAATGAGCAGTTCTTC; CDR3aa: CASSHFGLAGTNEQFF
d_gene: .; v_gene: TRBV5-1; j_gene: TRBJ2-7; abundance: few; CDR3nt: TGCGCCAGCAGCTTGGACTACGACGGTCGCAACGAGCAGTACTTC; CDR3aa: CASSLDYDGRNEQYF
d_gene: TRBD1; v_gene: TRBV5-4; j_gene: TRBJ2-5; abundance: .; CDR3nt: TGTGCCAGCAGTGCGGGACAGGGCAAAGAGACCCAGTACTTC; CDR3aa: CASSAGQGKETQYF
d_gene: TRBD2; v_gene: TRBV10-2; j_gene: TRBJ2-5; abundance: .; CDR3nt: TGCGCCAGCAGTGAGGGGCGGGAGAAGCAGTACTTC; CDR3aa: CASSEGREKQYF
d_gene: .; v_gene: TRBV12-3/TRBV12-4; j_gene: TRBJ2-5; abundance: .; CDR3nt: TGTGCCAGCAGTCCCTCTGGTTGGAAAGAGACCCAGTACTTC; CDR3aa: CASSPSGWKETQYF
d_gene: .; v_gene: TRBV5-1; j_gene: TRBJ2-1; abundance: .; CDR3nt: TGCGCCAGCACCCCGACCGGGGGCGACAATGAGCAGTTCTTC; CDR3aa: CASTPTGGDNEQFF
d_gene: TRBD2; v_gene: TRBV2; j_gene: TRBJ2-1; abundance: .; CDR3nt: TGTGCCAGCAGATCGGACAGCCCTGGGACTAGCGGTGCCTACAATGAGCAGTTCTTC; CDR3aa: CASRSDSPGTSGAYNEQFF
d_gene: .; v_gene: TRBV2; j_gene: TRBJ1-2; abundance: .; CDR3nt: TGTGCCAGCAGTGCAGGGGCGGGCTATGGCTACACCTTC; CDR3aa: CASSAGAGYGYTF